What follows are 12 T cell receptor beta chains derived from one specimen sequenced in a study of blood T cell repertoires in COVID-19. Profiling relied on immunoSEQ multiplex PCR, and the TCRdb table lists in-frame clones only, not all of them. The sample records about 140,000 clones, about 86% being singletons. The sequenced sample was peripheral blood. The receptors here all came from a woman aged 55 to 70 with acute or convalescent COVID-19.

The chain employs TRBV5-1 and TRBJ2-5; D call uncertain. V was pared by 0 bases and J by 7 bases, with 13 bases between. The CDR3 consists of 14 residues. The germline gives CDR1 SGHRS, CDR2 YFSETQ. The CDR3 reads CASSLAETPGTQYF. DNA for the CDR3: TGCGCCAGCAGCTTGGCGGAGACCCCCGGGACCCAGTACTTC.

This clone occurred once. This chain links TRBV9 with TRBJ1-6; no clear D gene. Deletions cut 0 bases from V and 0 bases from J, with 4 bases between. The CDR3 consists of 15 residues. The germline V gene encodes CDR1 SGDLS and CDR2 YYNGEE. This CDR3 reads CASSVGSSYNSPLHF. The CDR3, as DNA: TGTGCCAGCAGCGTAGGGAGCTCCTATAATTCACCCCTCCACTTT. Full variable domain (rest looked up from reference TRBV9 and TRBJ1-6): DSGVTQTPKHLITATGQRVTLRCSPRSGDLSVYWYQQSLDQGLQFLIQYYNGEERAKGNILERFSAQQFPDLHSELNLSSLELGDSALYFCASSVGSSYNSPLHFGNGTRLTVT.

This clone showed up just a few times. The chain is built from TRBV24-1 and TRBJ2-2, with D possibly TRBD2 on 6 matching bases. The germline V and J ends were trimmed by 4 bases and 7 bases, with 21 bases remaining between them. The CDR3 is 17 amino acids. Germline lookup yields CDR1 KGHDR and CDR2 SFDVKD. CDR3 loop: CATSDSSGVRPHGELFF. In nucleotides, the CDR3 is TGTGCCACCAGTGACAGCTCGGGGGTCCGGCCTCACGGGGAGCTGTTTTTT.

The rearrangement links TRBV5-1 to TRBJ2-1; D unclear. The ends were cut back, 1 base at V and 1 base at J, with 15 bases in the middle. The CDR3 consists of 17 residues. Germline V gene data show CDR1 as SGHRS and CDR2 as YFSETQ. Here the CDR3 DNA reads TGCGCCAGCAGCTTGAGGCTAGGTACCCGATCCTACAATGAGCAGTTCTTC. It yields the protein CASSLRLGTRSYNEQFF.

This chain joins TRBV4-3 and TRBJ2-1; 13 positions agree with TRBD2. The germline CDR1 and CDR2 sequences are LGHNA and YSLEER. J was trimmed by 7 bases and V by 0 bases; bases with no gene match: 6. CDR3 size: 17 residues. In nucleotides, the CDR3 is TGCGCCAGCAGCCAAGAACTAGCGGGGGGGAGGGGAAATGAGCAGTTCTTC. Encoded protein: CASSQELAGGRGNEQFF.

This clone was recorded only once. The chain links TRBV18 to TRBJ2-2; D is uncertain. The CDR3 has 13 residues. Germline V lookup: CDR1 KGHSH, CDR2 LQKENI. Between the trimmed V and J ends, which lost 3 bases and 5 bases, there was a span of 7 bases. The CDR3 DNA sequence: TGTGCCAGCTCACCCCTCGGGACCGGGGAGCTGTTTTTT. Its translation: CASSPLGTGELFF.

The J gene is TRBJ1-1, the V gene TRBV4-1; 7 bases agree with TRBD1. The CDR3 contains 21 residues. The V and J ends lost 3 bases and 0 bases, in that order; junction bases with no gene match: 22. Germline V CDR1 and CDR2: MGHRA, YSYEKL. Here the CDR3 DNA reads TGCGCCAGCAGCCAGGAAGGGCCCCGGACAGGTTTTTCGAGGATGAACACTGAAGCTTTCTTT. It codes for CASSQEGPRTGFSRMNTEAFF.

This clone was observed once. The chain couples TRBV15 to TRBJ2-1; D is perhaps TRBD2 (6 bases). Germline CDR1 is LNHNV and CDR2 is YYDKDF (reference sequence). The CDR3 sequence is 16 residues long. V lost 0 bases to trimming and J lost 0 bases, with 9 bases between them. The CDR3, as DNA: TGTGCCACCAGCAGAGATCGGGGGAGCTCCTACAATGAGCAGTTCTTC. Translating it yields CATSRDRGSSYNEQFF.

V and J are TRBV2 and TRBJ2-1; a weak D match, TRBD1 (5 bases). The CDR3 covers 15 residues. Trimming left V 7 bases short and J 5 bases short, with 18 bases between. CDR1 is SNHLY, CDR2 FYNNEI, per germline. The CDR3 reads CASTPQGRVNNEQFF. CDR3 bases: TGTGCCAGCACCCCTCAGGGTCGGGTAAACAATGAGCAGTTCTTC.

Regarding this clone: A read error may produce the germline difference seen at one junction end. The chain combines TRBV19 with TRBJ1-1, with D maybe TRBD1 (5 bases). The CDR3 totals 15 residues. From germline, CDR1 is LNHDA and CDR2 SQIVND (reference sequence). CDR3 residues: CASSMEGTMNTEAFF. The CDR3 DNA reads as TGTGCCAGCAGTATGGAGGGGACTATGAACACTGAAGCTTTCTTT.

The chain recombines TRBV7-2 with TRBJ1-4; D perhaps matches TRBD1 (5 bases). Germline-derived CDR1 and CDR2 are SGHTA and FQGNSA. The CDR3 covers 15 residues. V shed 5 bases and J shed 4 bases, with 14 bases lying between them. Written as DNA, the CDR3 is TGTGCCAGCAGCGTTGACAGATGGGGTAATGAAAAACTGTTTTTT. The encoded protein is CASSVDRWGNEKLFF.

The chain recombines TRBV6-5 with TRBJ1-5; D is unresolved. The length of the CDR3 is 14 residues. Trimming removed 6 bases at V and 0 bases at J, with 9 bases between. CDR1 MNHEY and CDR2 SVGAGI come from the germline V gene. The CDR3 DNA reads as TGTGCCAGCAGACGCAGGAATAGCAATCAGCCCCAGCATTTT. It yields the protein CASRRRNSNQPQHF.